This T cell receptor beta chain was documented in a study of CXCR3-negative and CXCR3-positive naive CD8 T cells. Overall study: The dataset comprises 110 million to 150 million TRB reads in total, with about 1.5 +/- 0.3 million reads per library.

The authors gated naive CD8+ T cells as CD45RO-CCR7+CD27+CD95-. As concerns this clonotype: Its matching antigen is unknown.

Germline V CDR1 and CDR2: SGHTA, FQGTGA. The CDR3 sequence is 14 residues long. The study, taken as a whole, reports: Relative to memory CD8+ cells, whose diversity was much lower, both naive subsets had comparably high diversity.

The libraries of TRB cDNA were prepared using 5' RACE with UMI labels. TCRdb reprocessed the 5' RACE reads and stores each CDR3 protein as one record, lacking DNA. The sample features 43,000 or so distinct CDR3 sequences, with approximately 1.4% in its top ten. Sequenced: naive CXCR3- CD8+ T cells from blood. Subset in this sample: CD45RO-CCR7+CD27+CD95- naive CD8+ T cells lacking CXCR3 (TNR3-). The rearrangement links TRBV7-3 to TRBJ2-1. The sequence was obtained from a human donor in good health. Some clones in this sample may be carry-over from other donors' samples. This CDR3 reads CASSRRPAWDEQFF.